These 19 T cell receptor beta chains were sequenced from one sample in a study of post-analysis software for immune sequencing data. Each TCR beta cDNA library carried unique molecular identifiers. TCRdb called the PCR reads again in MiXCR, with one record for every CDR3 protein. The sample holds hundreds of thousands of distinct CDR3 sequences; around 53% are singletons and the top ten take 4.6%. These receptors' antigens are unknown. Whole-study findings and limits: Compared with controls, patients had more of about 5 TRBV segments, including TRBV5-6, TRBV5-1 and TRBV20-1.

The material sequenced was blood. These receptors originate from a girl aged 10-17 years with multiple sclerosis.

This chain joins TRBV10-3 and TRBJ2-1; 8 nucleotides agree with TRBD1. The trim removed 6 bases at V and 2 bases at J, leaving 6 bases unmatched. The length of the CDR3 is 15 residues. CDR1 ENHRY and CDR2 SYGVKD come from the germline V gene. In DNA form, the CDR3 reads TGTGCCATCAGCGCAGGGGGCGTCACCTACAATGAGCAGTTCTTC. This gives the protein CAISAGGVTYNEQFF.

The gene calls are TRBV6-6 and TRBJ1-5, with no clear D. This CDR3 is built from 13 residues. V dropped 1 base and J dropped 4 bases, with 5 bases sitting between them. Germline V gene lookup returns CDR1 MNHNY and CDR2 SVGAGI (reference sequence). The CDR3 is CASSYYGNQPQHF. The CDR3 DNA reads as TGTGCCAGCAGTTACTACGGAAATCAGCCCCAGCATTTT.

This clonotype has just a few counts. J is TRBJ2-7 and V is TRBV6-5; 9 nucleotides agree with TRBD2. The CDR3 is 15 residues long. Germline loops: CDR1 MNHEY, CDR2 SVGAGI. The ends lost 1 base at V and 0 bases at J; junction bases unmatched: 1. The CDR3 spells CASSYYSGGSYEQYF. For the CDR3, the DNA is TGTGCCAGCAGTTACTATAGCGGGGGCTCCTACGAGCAGTACTTC.

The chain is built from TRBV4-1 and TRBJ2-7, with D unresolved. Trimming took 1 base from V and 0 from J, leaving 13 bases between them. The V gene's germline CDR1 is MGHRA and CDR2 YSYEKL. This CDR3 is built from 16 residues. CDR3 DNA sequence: TGCGCCAGCAGCCAAGGAATCGGGTTAAGCTCCTACGAGCAGTACTTC. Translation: CASSQGIGLSSYEQYF.

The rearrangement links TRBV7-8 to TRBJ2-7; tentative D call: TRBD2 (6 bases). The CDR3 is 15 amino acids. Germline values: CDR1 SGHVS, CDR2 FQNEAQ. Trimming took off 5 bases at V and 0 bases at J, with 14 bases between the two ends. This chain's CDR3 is CASSNHGGSSYEQYF. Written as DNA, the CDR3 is TGTGCCAGCAGCAACCACGGGGGAAGCTCCTACGAGCAGTACTTC.

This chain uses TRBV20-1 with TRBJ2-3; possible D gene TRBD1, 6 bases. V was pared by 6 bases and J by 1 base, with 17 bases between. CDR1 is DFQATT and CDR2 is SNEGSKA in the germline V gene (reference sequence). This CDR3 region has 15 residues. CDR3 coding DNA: TGCAGTGCCCCGGACAGAACGAGGGGCACAGATACGCAGTATTTT. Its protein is CSAPDRTRGTDTQYF.

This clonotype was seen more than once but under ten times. CDR3 sequence (DNA): TGCAGCGTTGAAGGGGGCCCCTATGGCTACACCTTC. This gives the protein CSVEGGPYGYTF. V is TRBV29-1 and J is TRBJ1-2; D is perhaps TRBD1 (5 bases). V was clipped by 1 base and J by 4 bases, with 7 bases between them. The CDR3 has 12 amino acids. Per germline, CDR1 SQVTM and CDR2 ANQGSEA.

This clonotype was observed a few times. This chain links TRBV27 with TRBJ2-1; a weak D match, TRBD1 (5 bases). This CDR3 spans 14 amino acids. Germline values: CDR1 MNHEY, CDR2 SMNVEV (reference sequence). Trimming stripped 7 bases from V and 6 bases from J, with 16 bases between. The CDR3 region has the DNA TGTGCCAGCAAGGGCAGGGTGTTGGCCAATGAGCAGTTCTTC. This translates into CASKGRVLANEQFF.

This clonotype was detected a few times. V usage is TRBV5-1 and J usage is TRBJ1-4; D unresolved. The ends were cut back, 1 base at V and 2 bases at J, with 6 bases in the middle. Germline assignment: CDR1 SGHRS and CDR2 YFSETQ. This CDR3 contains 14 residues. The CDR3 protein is CASSLQDTNEKLFF. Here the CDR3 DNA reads TGCGCCAGCAGCTTGCAGGATACTAATGAAAAACTGTTTTTT.

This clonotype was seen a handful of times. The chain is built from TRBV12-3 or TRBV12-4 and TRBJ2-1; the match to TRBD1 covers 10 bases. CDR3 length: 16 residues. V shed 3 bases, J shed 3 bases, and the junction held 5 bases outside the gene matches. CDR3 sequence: CASSLDRGGLYNEQFF. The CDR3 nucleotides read TGTGCCAGCAGTTTGGACAGGGGGGGACTCTACAATGAGCAGTTCTTC.

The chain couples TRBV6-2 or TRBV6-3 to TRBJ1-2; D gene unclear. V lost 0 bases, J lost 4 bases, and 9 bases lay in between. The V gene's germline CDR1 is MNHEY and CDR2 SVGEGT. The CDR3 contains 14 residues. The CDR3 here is CASSYSPGIYGYTF. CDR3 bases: TGTGCCAGCAGTTACTCGCCAGGAATCTATGGCTACACCTTC.

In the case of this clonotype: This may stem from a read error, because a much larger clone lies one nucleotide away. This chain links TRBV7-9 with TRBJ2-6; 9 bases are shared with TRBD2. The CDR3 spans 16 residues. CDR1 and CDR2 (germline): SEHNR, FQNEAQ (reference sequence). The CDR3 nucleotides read TGTACCACCTCAGCGGGAGGTATCTCTGGGGCCAACGTCCTGACTTTC. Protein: CTTSAGGISGANVLTF.

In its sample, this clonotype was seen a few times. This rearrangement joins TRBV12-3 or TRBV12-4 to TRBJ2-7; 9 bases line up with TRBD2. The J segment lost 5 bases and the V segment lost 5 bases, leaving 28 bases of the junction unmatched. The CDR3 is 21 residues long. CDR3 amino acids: CASSTHLRGLAGRTKRDEQYF. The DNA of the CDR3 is TGTGCCAGCAGTACGCATCTCCGGGGGCTAGCGGGGCGAACCAAAAGAGACGAGCAGTACTTC.

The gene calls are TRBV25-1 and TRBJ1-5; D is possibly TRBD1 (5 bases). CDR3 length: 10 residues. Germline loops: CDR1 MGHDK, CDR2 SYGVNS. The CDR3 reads CAWGDQPQHF. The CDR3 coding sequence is TGTGCATGGGGGGATCAGCCCCAGCATTTT.

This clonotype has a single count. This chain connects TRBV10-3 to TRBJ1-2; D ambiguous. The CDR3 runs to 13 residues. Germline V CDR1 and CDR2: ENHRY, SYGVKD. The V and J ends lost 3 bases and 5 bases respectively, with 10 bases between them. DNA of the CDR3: TGTGCCATCAGTGATGCCAGCTATTATGGCTACACCTTC. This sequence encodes CAISDASYYGYTF.

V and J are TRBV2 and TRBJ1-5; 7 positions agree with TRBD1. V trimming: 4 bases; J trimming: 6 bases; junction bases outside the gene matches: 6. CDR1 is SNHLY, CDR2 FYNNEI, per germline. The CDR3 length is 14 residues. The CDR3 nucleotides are TGTGCCAGCAGTGGAGACAGGGATATTCAGCCCCAGCATTTT. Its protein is CASSGDRDIQPQHF.

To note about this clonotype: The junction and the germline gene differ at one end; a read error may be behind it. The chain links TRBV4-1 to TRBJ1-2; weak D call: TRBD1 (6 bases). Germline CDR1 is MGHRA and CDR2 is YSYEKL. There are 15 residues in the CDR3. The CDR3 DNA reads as TGCGCCAGCAGCCAAGATTGGCAGGGGATCTATGGCCACACCTTC. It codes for CASSQDWQGIYGHTF.

The CDR3 reads CASSLVWREGHNEQFF. DNA of the CDR3: TGTGCCAGCAGCTTAGTATGGCGGGAGGGCCACAATGAGCAGTTCTTC. The chain couples TRBV7-8 to TRBJ2-1, with 9 bases matching TRBD2. Per the germline V gene, CDR1 is SGHVS and CDR2 is FQNEAQ. This CDR3 has 16 amino acids. The junction had 6 bases not matched to a gene; V was cut back by 1 base and J by 5 bases.

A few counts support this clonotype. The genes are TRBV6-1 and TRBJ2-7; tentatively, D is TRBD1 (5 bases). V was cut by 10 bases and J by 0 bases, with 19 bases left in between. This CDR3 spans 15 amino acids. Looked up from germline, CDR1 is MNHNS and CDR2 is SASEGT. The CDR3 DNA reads TGTGCCACCTTATTAGGGGCCCTCAGCTCCTACGAGCAGTACTTC. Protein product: CATLLGALSSYEQYF.